The 12 T cell receptor beta chains presented below share a single source sample, sequenced in a study of blood T cell repertoires in COVID-19. The repertoire was sequenced with immunoSEQ multiplex PCR; TCRdb's copy has only in-frame clones and lacks some. The data hold hundreds of thousands of clones, with over 80% observed a single time. What was sequenced was PBMCs or T cells enriched from blood (not recorded which). These receptors came from a woman younger than 30 who had recovered from COVID-19.

The genes are TRBV6-5 and TRBJ1-1; 7 nucleotides line up with TRBD1. The V gene end was trimmed by 6 bases and the J gene end by 5 bases; junction bases not matched to a gene: 6. CDR3 size: 13 residues. Per germline, CDR1 MNHEY and CDR2 SVGAGI. This chain's CDR3 is CASSANRGTEAFF. CDR3 nucleotides: TGTGCCAGCAGCGCAAACAGGGGTACTGAAGCTTTCTTT.

The V gene is TRBV2, the J gene TRBJ1-2; D perhaps matches TRBD1 (5 bases). The length of the CDR3 is 15 residues. Germline assignment: CDR1 SNHLY and CDR2 FYNNEI. V lost 2 bases and J 8 bases, leaving 18 bases between the germline ends. The CDR3 region is CASSESLVRGSGYTF. The CDR3 nucleotides are TGTGCCAGCAGTGAATCCCTTGTGCGGGGGTCAGGCTACACCTTC.

The chain joins TRBV5-6 to TRBJ1-4; 9 bases align to TRBD1. The CDR3 spans 14 residues. The V gene's germline CDR1 is SGHDT and CDR2 YYEEEE. The V and J ends lost 3 bases and 8 bases, in that order; junction bases with no gene match: 5. The CDR3 nucleotides read TGTGCCAGCAGCTCCGGGACAGGGCGAGAAAAACTGTTTTTT. It codes for CASSSGTGREKLFF.

J is TRBJ1-5 and V is TRBV7-2; 8 positions agree with TRBD1. Germline V gene sequence: CDR1 SGHTA, CDR2 FQGNSA. CDR3 length: 13 amino acids. V lost 5 bases and J lost 6; bases outside the gene matches: 3. Here the CDR3 DNA reads TGTGCCAGCAGCCCGGACAGGGTTCAGCCCCAGCATTTT. Translation gives CASSPDRVQPQHF.

V and J are TRBV19 and TRBJ1-3, with D maybe TRBD1 (6 bases). The CDR3 is made up of 14 amino acids. Per germline, CDR1 LNHDA and CDR2 SQIVND (reference sequence). Between the trimmed V and J ends, which lost 7 bases and 0 bases, there was a span of 10 bases. The DNA for the CDR3 is TGTGCCAGTACCTCAGGGGACTCTGGAAACACCATATATTTT. It specifies CASTSGDSGNTIYF.

The chain recombines TRBV7-3 with TRBJ1-1; 8 bases match TRBD1. With 2 bases clipped from V and 1 base from J, the junction kept 3 bases outside the gene matches. Germline CDR1 SGHTA, CDR2 FQGTGA. The CDR3 loop spans 15 amino acids. CDR3 nucleotide sequence: TGTGCCAGCAGCTTACAGGGGGCAGGGAACACTGAAGCTTTCTTT. Translating gives CASSLQGAGNTEAFF.

V is TRBV6-5 and J is TRBJ1-2; D gene unclear. This CDR3 is built from 14 residues. Trimming stripped 7 bases from V and 0 bases from J, with 12 bases between. From germline, CDR1 is MNHEY and CDR2 SVGAGI. Here the CDR3 DNA reads TGTGCCAGCATGCACAGTCTATCTAACTATGGCTACACCTTC. It is translated as CASMHSLSNYGYTF.

This clone was observed a few times. The chain combines TRBV5-1 with TRBJ2-7; TRBD2 aligns across 9 bases. The V segment lost 4 bases and the J segment 2 bases; nucleotides outside the gene matches: 10. Germline V gives CDR1 SGHRS, CDR2 YFSETQ. The CDR3 runs 16 residues. CDR3 sequence: CASSQKAGGAAYEQYF. CDR3 coding DNA: TGCGCCAGCAGCCAAAAAGCGGGGGGCGCCGCCTACGAGCAGTACTTC.

This clone was detected a few times. The V call is TRBV11-2, the J call TRBJ1-5; D unclear. The V gene's germline CDR1 is SGHAT and CDR2 FQNNGV. V lost 4 bases and J lost 0, with 7 bases in between. The CDR3 sequence is 14 residues long. DNA of the CDR3: TGTGCCAGCAGCTGGGGAGGTAGCAATCAGCCCCAGCATTTT. It encodes CASSWGGSNQPQHF.

The chain has TRBV23-1 and TRBJ2-3; TRBD1 is a possible D gene (6 bases). TRBV23-1 carries the ORF label, with uncertain function. V dropped 2 bases and J dropped 9 bases, with 12 bases sitting between them. This CDR3 comprises 13 residues. As DNA, the CDR3 is TGCGCCAGCAGTCAACAACCAGGGGAAACGCAGTATTTT. This gives the protein CASSQQPGETQYF.

The chain has TRBV27 and TRBJ1-5; 8 bases are a match to TRBD1. The CDR3 is 13 residues long. V trimming: 6 bases; J trimming: 7 bases; junction bases outside the gene matches: 5. The germline V gene has CDR1 MNHEY and CDR2 SMNVEV (reference sequence). DNA of the CDR3: TGTGCCAGCAGAGGACAGGGTGGACAGCCCCAGCATTTT. This gives the protein CASRGQGGQPQHF.

The rearrangement links TRBV28 to TRBJ2-7; a weak D match, TRBD2 (6 bases). The V end was cut by 2 bases, the J end by 3 bases, with 17 bases between. This CDR3 contains 16 residues. The germline V gene has CDR1 MDHEN and CDR2 SYDVKM. CDR3: CASSLLPQGLYYEQYF. For the CDR3, the DNA is TGTGCCAGCAGTTTACTCCCGCAGGGACTTTACTACGAGCAGTACTTC.